The entry that follows covers one T cell receptor beta chain sequence. Its antigen remains unidentified. This sample was taken from a study of shared clonotypes between healthy human individuals. Study results and caveats: Clonotype sharing among donors likely depends on sequencing depth.

The CDR3 has 16 amino acids. Germline V gives CDR1 SEHNR, CDR2 FQNEAQ (reference sequence). The junction had 6 bases not matched to a gene; V was cut back by 4 bases and J by 5 bases. Positively selected for CCR7, the CD45RO-negative cells used as naive CD8 cells excluded terminally differentiated effector memory CD45RA+ cells. Method: immunoSEQ multiplex PCR; TCRdb's copy keeps in-frame clones and lacks some. The data show hundreds of thousands of clones, over 90% seen once. This sequence originates from a man younger than 45 in good health. The sequenced sample consisted of naive CD8+ T cells sorted from blood. V and J are TRBV7-9 and TRBJ2-2, with 11 positions matching TRBD2. The CDR3 loop is CASSSLAGVGTGELFF. In DNA, the CDR3 is TGTGCCAGCAGCTCACTAGCGGGAGTTGGTACCGGGGAGCTGTTTTTT.